Below are 26 T cell receptor beta chains sequenced from a single sample in a study of ipilimumab plus nivolumab after autologous stem cell transplantation. The data were produced by immunoSEQ multiplex PCR, yet TCRdb's version contains in-frame clones alone and is incomplete. The table lists fewer than 25,000 clones, roughly 74% of them singletons. Sequenced here: PBMCs, sampled in a trial of ipilimumab plus nivolumab as post-transplant consolidation. These TCRs come from a male donor with diffuse large B-cell lymphoma.

The table lists this clone with a few counts. This rearrangement joins TRBV5-5 to TRBJ2-7, with a weak D call TRBD1 (6 bases). This CDR3 spans 14 amino acids. Trimming removed 4 bases at V and 2 bases at J, with 13 bases between. Germline V gene sequence: CDR1 SGHKS, CDR2 YYEKEE (reference sequence). The CDR3 DNA sequence: TGTGCCAGCAGCCGTCCACAGGGTGCCTACGAGCAGTACTTC. It translates to CASSRPQGAYEQYF.

This clone was found once. The rearrangement uses TRBV27 and TRBJ2-7, with D possibly matching TRBD2 (6 bases). In germline, CDR1 is MNHEY, CDR2 SMNVEV (reference sequence). This CDR3 spans 14 amino acids. V lost 6 bases, J lost 3 bases, and 15 bases lay in between. CDR3 DNA sequence: TGTGCCAGCAGACACCGGGACTCCCTCTACGAGCAGTACTTC. Residues: CASRHRDSLYEQYF.

The rearrangement links TRBV9 to TRBJ2-7; D possibly uses TRBD1 or TRBD2 (6 bases each). This CDR3 spans 15 amino acids. Trimming shortened V by 3 bases and J by 0 bases, and 13 bases separated the two germline ends. CDR1 SGDLS and CDR2 YYNGEE come from the germline V gene. CDR3 DNA: TGTGCCAGCAGCGCCCGTGGAGGGGGCTCCTACGAGCAGTACTTC. Its protein is CASSARGGGSYEQYF.

The gene calls are TRBV7-3 and TRBJ2-3; tentatively, D is TRBD1 (6 bases). The CDR3 is 15 residues long. V was pared by 6 bases and J by 3 bases, with 16 bases between. The germline V gene encodes CDR1 SGHTA and CDR2 FQGTGA. This CDR3 reads CASSKEGGETDTQYF. In DNA form, the CDR3 reads TGTGCCAGCAGTAAAGAAGGGGGAGAAACAGATACGCAGTATTTT.

CDR3 in DNA: TGTGCCAGCAGTGAGAATCTAGGCGAGCTGTTTTTT. This gives the protein CASSENLGELFF. The gene calls are TRBV2 and TRBJ2-2; D not resolved. Trimming left V 3 bases short and J 11 bases short, with 10 bases between. This CDR3 region has 12 residues. From germline, CDR1 is SNHLY and CDR2 FYNNEI.

The chain has TRBV25-1 and TRBJ2-7; D might be TRBD1 or TRBD2, each matching 5 bases. The V end was cut by 3 bases, the J end by 3 bases, with 12 bases between. Per germline, CDR1 MGHDK and CDR2 SYGVNS. The CDR3 contains 14 residues. The CDR3 here is CASSDPRDGYEQYF. The CDR3 bases are TGTGCCAGCAGTGACCCCCGGGACGGCTACGAGCAGTACTTC.

V and J are TRBV6-5 and TRBJ2-7, with D possibly matching TRBD2 (5 bases). Per the germline V gene, CDR1 is MNHEY and CDR2 is SVGAGI. Trimming stripped 4 bases from V and 7 bases from J, with 17 bases between. There are 14 residues in the CDR3. The CDR3 here is CASSLDTRHGEQYF. The DNA for the CDR3 is TGTGCCAGCAGTTTAGACACTAGACACGGGGAGCAGTACTTC.

This clone occurred once. This rearrangement joins TRBV6-1 to TRBJ1-1, with a tentative D call TRBD1 (6 bases). The CDR3 spans 16 residues. Germline V gives CDR1 MNHNS, CDR2 SASEGT. Trimming shortened V by 1 base and J by 4 bases, and 16 bases separated the two germline ends. CDR3 loop: CASSEELGNRATEAFF. CDR3 nucleotides: TGTGCCAGCAGTGAAGAGTTGGGGAACAGGGCCACTGAAGCTTTCTTT.

V usage is TRBV9 and J usage is TRBJ1-4; D is uncertain. The CDR3 is made up of 15 amino acids. Deletions cut 0 bases from V and 6 bases from J, with 12 bases between. CDR1 is SGDLS, CDR2 YYNGEE, per germline. CDR3 in DNA: TGTGCCAGCAGCGTAGCACCTGACACGTATGAAAAACTGTTTTTT. It is translated as CASSVAPDTYEKLFF. Variable domain in full (rest from reference TRBV9 and TRBJ1-4): DSGVTQTPKHLITATGQRVTLRCSPRSGDLSVYWYQQSLDQGLQFLIQYYNGEERAKGNILERFSAQQFPDLHSELNLSSLELGDSALYFCASSVAPDTYEKLFFGSGTQLSVL.

V usage is TRBV7-9 and J usage is TRBJ2-1, with 7 positions matching TRBD2. Germline CDR1 SEHNR, CDR2 FQNEAQ (reference sequence). This CDR3 is built from 16 residues. Germline trimming cut 3 bases from V and 0 bases from J; bases unmatched to any gene: 5. The CDR3 DNA follows: TGTGCCAGCAGCTTCCTAGCGGCAAGCTCCTACAATGAGCAGTTCTTC. Amino acid sequence: CASSFLAASSYNEQFF.

V and J are TRBV5-1 and TRBJ2-1; the D gene could be TRBD1 or TRBD2 (5 bases each). Germline V gene lookup returns CDR1 SGHRS and CDR2 YFSETQ. V was cut by 0 bases and J by 6 bases, with 16 bases left in between. The CDR3 consists of 16 residues. Written as DNA, the CDR3 is TGCGCCAGCAGCTTGGGGGACGGCGGAGGCGCCAATGAGCAGTTCTTC. It translates to CASSLGDGGGANEQFF.

The CDR3 is CASSWTGSTGYGYTF. DNA of the CDR3: TGTGCCAGCAGCTGGACAGGTTCCACGGGCTATGGCTACACCTTC. J is TRBJ1-2 and V is TRBV5-5; 7 bases align to TRBD1. CDR1 and CDR2 from the germline V gene are SGHKS and YYEKEE (reference sequence). J lost 4 bases, V lost 3 bases, and 9 bases had no gene match. The CDR3 totals 15 residues.

CDR3 loop: CASSLLAGDADTQYF. Here the CDR3 DNA reads TGCGCCAGCAGCTTACTAGCGGGAGACGCAGATACGCAGTATTTT. The chain carries TRBV5-1 and TRBJ2-3; TRBD2 matches 11 bases. With V trimmed by 2 bases and J by 4 bases, 3 bases remained unmatched. Germline V gives CDR1 SGHRS, CDR2 YFSETQ. This CDR3 comprises 15 residues.

V and J are TRBV19 and TRBJ1-2; TRBD1 agrees at 8 bases. Trimming at V came to 7 bases and at J to 8 bases, leaving 12 bases not matched to a gene. This CDR3 spans 14 amino acids. Per germline, CDR1 LNHDA and CDR2 SQIVND (reference sequence). The CDR3 DNA is TGTGCCAGTACCCTAGAAACAGGGGGAAACGGCTACACCTTC. Amino acids: CASTLETGGNGYTF.

The gene calls are TRBV2 and TRBJ2-5; D is uncertain. Trimming cost V 11 bases and J 2 bases, with 12 bases left between them. Germline values: CDR1 SNHLY, CDR2 FYNNEI. This CDR3 has 12 amino acids. CDR3 amino acids: CAGARDQETQYF. CDR3 bases: TGTGCCGGTGCTAGGGATCAAGAGACCCAGTACTTC.

Only a few counts were recorded for this clone. The chain uses TRBV7-3 and TRBJ2-1, with TRBD2 matching over 9 bases. This CDR3 has 15 amino acids. CDR1 and CDR2 from the germline V gene are SGHTA and FQGTGA. The V segment lost 3 bases and the J segment 4 bases; nucleotides outside the gene matches: 4. CDR3 sequence: CASSLEAGGYNEQFF. DNA of the CDR3: TGTGCCAGCAGCTTGGAAGCGGGGGGTTACAATGAGCAGTTCTTC.

The chain employs TRBV15 and TRBJ1-1; no clear D gene. The V and J ends lost 3 bases and 1 base respectively, with 12 bases between them. The CDR3 runs to 15 residues. Per germline, CDR1 LNHNV and CDR2 YYDKDF (reference sequence). CDR3 nucleotides: TGTGCCACCAGCAGGGGAAGTTTGTCGAACACTGAAGCTTTCTTT. Translation gives CATSRGSLSNTEAFF. Looking up the rest from reference TRBV15 and TRBJ1-1 gives the full variable domain: DAMVIQNPRYQVTQFGKPVTLSCSQTLNHNVMYWYQQKSSQAPKLLFHYYDKDFNNEADTPDNFQSRRPNTSFCFLDIRSPGLGDTAMYLCATSRGSLSNTEAFFGQGTRLTVV.

This rearrangement joins TRBV2 to TRBJ2-1; no firm D call. The V end was cut by 3 bases, the J end by 4 bases, with 7 bases between. The CDR3 runs to 13 residues. Germline V lookup: CDR1 SNHLY, CDR2 FYNNEI. DNA for the CDR3: TGTGCCAGCAGTGAGCAGTCTTACAATGAGCAGTTCTTC. It encodes CASSEQSYNEQFF.

CDR3 sequence (DNA): TGTGCCAGCAGTGATAGAGGGGGCGAATATTCACCCCTCCACTTT. It yields the protein CASSDRGGEYSPLHF. The rearrangement joins TRBV2 to TRBJ1-6; 7 nucleotides match TRBD1. This CDR3 comprises 15 residues. Germline assignment: CDR1 SNHLY and CDR2 FYNNEI. The V segment lost 3 bases and the J segment 8 bases; nucleotides outside the gene matches: 7.

This clone occurred a few times. The chain carries TRBV28 and TRBJ2-3; tentative D call: TRBD1 (6 bases). This CDR3 region has 14 residues. Germline lookup yields CDR1 MDHEN and CDR2 SYDVKM. The V end was cut by 4 bases, the J end by 4 bases, with 12 bases between. Here the CDR3 reads CASSSIAGADTQYF. The CDR3 nucleotides read TGTGCCAGCAGTTCGATCGCAGGGGCAGATACGCAGTATTTT.

This clone was recorded a few times. The genes are TRBV11-3 and TRBJ2-7, with TRBD1 matching 9 bases. CDR3 size: 16 residues. After removal of 0 bases from V and 3 bases from J, the junction contained 6 bases not matched to a gene. CDR1 and CDR2 (germline): SGHNT, YENEEA. The CDR3 protein is CASSLDGTGISYEQYF. CDR3 sequence (DNA): TGTGCCAGCAGCTTAGATGGGACAGGGATCAGCTACGAGCAGTACTTC.

A single count supports this clone. CDR3 in amino acids: CASSLESTGYLGGYTF. The DNA of the CDR3 is TGTGCCAGCAGCTTAGAAAGCACGGGATACCTGGGGGGCTACACCTTC. The chain uses TRBV7-2 and TRBJ1-2; D gene unclear. Germline V gives CDR1 SGHTA, CDR2 FQGNSA. This CDR3 has 16 residues. V was pared by 1 base and J by 8 bases, with 20 bases between.

In its sample, this clone was seen a few times. V usage is TRBV2 and J usage is TRBJ1-2; D remains ambiguous. V was cut by 1 base and J by 9 bases, with 15 bases left in between. This CDR3 contains 14 residues. In germline, CDR1 is SNHLY, CDR2 FYNNEI. CDR3 nucleotide sequence: TGTGCCAGCAGTGAAGGGATTAGGGCCAACCGCTACACCTTC. Residues: CASSEGIRANRYTF.

Turning to this clone: This CDR3 is also generated by other DNA sequences in the sample. The chain links TRBV13 to TRBJ2-2; 9 nucleotides match TRBD2. Germline CDR1 PRHDT, CDR2 FYEKMQ (reference sequence). This CDR3 contains 16 residues. The V gene end was trimmed by 1 base and the J gene end by 1 base; junction bases not matched to a gene: 1. CDR3 sequence reads: CASSLEAGGNTGELFF. The CDR3 region has the DNA TGTGCCAGCAGCTTAGAAGCGGGGGGGAACACCGGGGAGCTGTTTTTT.

This chain uses TRBV29-1 with TRBJ1-1; D is perhaps TRBD1 (6 bases). Germline CDR1 is SQVTM and CDR2 is ANQGSEA. Trimming left V 7 bases short and J 0 bases short, with 12 bases between. CDR3 length equals 13 residues. The CDR3 DNA reads as TGCAGCGAGACCGGACAGATGAACACTGAAGCTTTCTTT. Its translation is CSETGQMNTEAFF.

The chain is built from TRBV27 and TRBJ1-1, with a tentative D call TRBD1 (6 bases). In germline, CDR1 is MNHEY, CDR2 SMNVEV (reference sequence). The CDR3 spans 16 residues. The ends were cut back, 1 base at V and 0 bases at J, with 12 bases in the middle. CDR3 nucleotide sequence: TGTGCCAGCAGTTTATATGGGGGCTACATGAACACTGAAGCTTTCTTT. Encoded protein: CASSLYGGYMNTEAFF.